The present entry profiles one TCR beta chain with its context. This entry belongs to a study of human T cells and chemical hapten exposure. Per the original methods: A typical sample had 75,000 to 100,000 TCRs, with roughly 20,000 to 700,000 overall. In TCRdb, the RACE reads were re-called with MiXCR into one record per CDR3 protein. Here the V and J calls rest on TCRdb's processing, not on the authors' analysis. This repertoire shows 300,000 to 350,000 distinct CDR3 sequences, around 6.9% found once; its top ten account for roughly 7.9%. Germline lookup yields CDR1 SNHLY and CDR2 FYNNEI. This CDR3 comprises 13 residues. Trimming took 6 bases from V and 7 from J; bases not matched to a gene: 6. This sample's time point: patch test 1, 2 weeks after DPC sensitization. Treatment meaning: therapeutic diphenylcyclopropenone sensitization with weekly scalp DPC.

The sequencing here drew on whole blood, taken in connection with sensitization to the hapten diphenylcyclopropenone (DPC). This TCR derives from a woman aged 18-35 years with alopecia areata. Some clones in this sample may be carry-over from other donors' samples. This chain uses TRBV2 with TRBJ1-5, with TRBD1 matching 7 bases. The CDR3 DNA sequence: TGTGCCAGCAGCTACGACAGGGAACAGCCCCAGCATTTT. Translating it yields CASSYDREQPQHF. Full variable domain (outside the CDR3, taken from reference TRBV2 and TRBJ1-5): EPEVTQTPSHQVTQMGQEVILRCVPISNHLYFYWYRQILGQKVEFLVSFYNNEISEKSEIFDDQFSVERPDGSNFTLKIRSTKLEDSAMYFCASSYDREQPQHFGDGTRLSIL.